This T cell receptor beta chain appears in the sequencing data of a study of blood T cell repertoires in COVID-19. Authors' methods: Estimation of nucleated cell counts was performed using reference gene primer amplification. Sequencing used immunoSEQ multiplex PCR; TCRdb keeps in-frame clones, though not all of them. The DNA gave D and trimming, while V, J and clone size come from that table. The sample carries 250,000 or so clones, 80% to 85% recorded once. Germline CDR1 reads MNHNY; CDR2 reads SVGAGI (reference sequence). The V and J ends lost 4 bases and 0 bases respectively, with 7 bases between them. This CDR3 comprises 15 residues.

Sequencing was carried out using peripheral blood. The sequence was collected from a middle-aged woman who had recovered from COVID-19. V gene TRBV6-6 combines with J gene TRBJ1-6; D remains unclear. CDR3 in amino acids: CASSSLSSYNSPLHF. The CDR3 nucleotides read TGTGCCAGCAGTTCGCTGAGCTCCTATAATTCACCCCTCCACTTT.